This passage covers 21 T cell receptor beta chains from one sample sequenced in a study of blood T cell repertoires in COVID-19. Libraries were prepared by immunoSEQ multiplex PCR; TCRdb keeps only in-frame clonotypes and omits some of them. The sample holds approximately 150,000 clones, approximately 81% seen once. The sequenced sample consisted of peripheral blood. The receptor source for this set is a human donor in a cohort sampled during active COVID-19.

This chain joins TRBV6-2 or TRBV6-3 and TRBJ1-2; D possibly corresponds to TRBD1 (6 bases). CDR3 length: 15 amino acids. Between the trimmed V and J ends, which lost 6 bases and 4 bases, there was a span of 18 bases. CDR1 is MNHEY, CDR2 SVGEGT, per germline. The CDR3 nucleotides are TGTGCCAGCAGCTCCCGCCGGGACACCCCCTATGGCTACACCTTC. This codes for CASSSRRDTPYGYTF.

The chain carries TRBV6-5 and TRBJ2-7; a possible D gene is TRBD1 (5 bases). This CDR3 spans 12 amino acids. Germline V lookup: CDR1 MNHEY, CDR2 SVGAGI. Trimming removed 9 bases from V and 3 bases from J, with 12 bases in between. CDR3 residues: CASRQSLYEQYF. As DNA, the CDR3 is TGTGCCAGTCGACAGTCTCTCTACGAGCAGTACTTC.

The chain combines TRBV2 with TRBJ1-2; 10 bases agree with TRBD1. The length of the CDR3 is 16 residues. Germline CDR1 is SNHLY and CDR2 is FYNNEI. J was trimmed by 4 bases and V by 4 bases; bases with no gene match: 9. The CDR3 nucleotides read TGTGCCAGCAGTGGTTCACTCGGACAGGGGGGCTATGGCTACACCTTC. As protein: CASSGSLGQGGYGYTF. Using reference TRBV2 and TRBJ1-2 for the parts outside the CDR3, the full variable domain is EPEVTQTPSHQVTQMGQEVILRCVPISNHLYFYWYRQILGQKVEFLVSFYNNEISEKSEIFDDQFSVERPDGSNFTLKIRSTKLEDSAMYFCASSGSLGQGGYGYTFGSGTRLTVV.

The gene calls are TRBV18 and TRBJ2-5, with a tentative D call TRBD1 (6 bases). Germline V CDR1 and CDR2: KGHSH, LQKENI. V was trimmed by 2 bases and J by 0 bases, leaving 7 bases between them. The CDR3 totals 14 residues. For the CDR3, the DNA is TGTGCCAGCTCACCAACAGGGTACCAAGAGACCCAGTACTTC. Its protein is CASSPTGYQETQYF.

This clone was recorded only once. Other nucleotide sequences from this sample produce the same CDR3. The chain is built from TRBV6-2 or TRBV6-3 and TRBJ2-7, with 8 bases identical to TRBD1. Losses at the gene ends were 6 bases for V and 0 bases for J; bases not matched to a gene: 4. The CDR3 is made up of 14 amino acids. The germline V gene encodes CDR1 MNHEY and CDR2 SVGEGT. Here the CDR3 reads CASSGQGSSYEQYF. The CDR3 DNA reads TGTGCCAGCAGCGGACAGGGAAGCTCCTACGAGCAGTACTTC.

V is TRBV4-2 and J is TRBJ2-3; D gene ambiguous. Trimming shortened V by 3 bases and J by 3 bases, and 4 bases separated the two germline ends. Looked up from germline, CDR1 is LGHNA and CDR2 is YNFKEQ. The CDR3 spans 12 residues. CDR3 nucleotide sequence: TGTGCCAGCAGCCAGGAGACAGATACGCAGTATTTT. This translates into CASSQETDTQYF.

This chain links TRBV4-2 with TRBJ1-1; TRBD1 might be the D (5 bases). The CDR3 consists of 13 residues. Germline V lookup: CDR1 LGHNA, CDR2 YNFKEQ. Trimming cost V 5 bases and J 2 bases, with 9 bases left between them. Here the CDR3 DNA reads TGTGCCAGCAGCGAACAGGATAACACTGAAGCTTTCTTT. Protein sequence: CASSEQDNTEAFF.

The chain combines TRBV4-1 with TRBJ1-5; 9 bases are shared with TRBD1. V shed 0 bases, J shed 7 bases, and the junction held 13 bases outside the gene matches. CDR3 length: 18 amino acids. Germline-derived CDR1 and CDR2 are MGHRA and YSYEKL. This CDR3 reads CASSQDGSGGQGGQPQHF. DNA for the CDR3: TGCGCCAGCAGCCAAGATGGGTCAGGGGGACAGGGAGGCCAGCCCCAGCATTTT.

V gene TRBV6-2 or TRBV6-3 combines with J gene TRBJ2-7, with 10 bases aligning to TRBD2. Looked up from germline, CDR1 is MNHEY and CDR2 is SVGEGT. The CDR3 is 16 amino acids. Trimming removed 2 bases from V and 0 bases from J; junction bases left unmatched: 4. The CDR3 DNA is TGTGCCAGCAGTTACCTAGCGGGAGCGGGCTCCTACGAGCAGTACTTC. It encodes CASSYLAGAGSYEQYF.

V usage is TRBV6-2 or TRBV6-3 and J usage is TRBJ1-1, with TRBD1 matching over 9 bases. Germline V gene lookup returns CDR1 MNHEY and CDR2 SVGEGT. J lost 0 bases, V lost 5 bases, and 13 bases had no gene match. The CDR3 is 18 amino acids. CDR3 protein: CASSAHSGGQGVNTEAFF. The CDR3 coding sequence is TGTGCCAGCAGTGCCCATTCAGGGGGACAGGGTGTGAACACTGAAGCTTTCTTT.

The rearrangement uses TRBV5-1 and TRBJ2-1, with D possibly TRBD2 on 6 matching bases. Trimming shortened V by 4 bases and J by 3 bases, and 14 bases separated the two germline ends. CDR1 is SGHRS, CDR2 YFSETQ, per germline. This CDR3 spans 15 amino acids. The CDR3 DNA is TGCGCCAGCAGCCAGGATCCGGGAGACTACAATGAGCAGTTCTTC. Its translation is CASSQDPGDYNEQFF.

The CDR3 protein is CASSRGTSARETQYF. DNA for the CDR3: TGCGCCAGCAGCCGGGGGACTAGCGCCAGGGAGACCCAGTACTTC. The rearrangement uses TRBV5-1 and TRBJ2-5; 10 positions match TRBD2. Germline V gives CDR1 SGHRS, CDR2 YFSETQ. There are 15 residues in the CDR3. The V and J ends lost 4 bases and 5 bases, in that order; junction bases with no gene match: 8.

The V call is TRBV15, the J call TRBJ2-1, with 10 bases lining up with TRBD2. The CDR3 has 18 amino acids. Trimming took 0 bases from V and 7 from J; bases not matched to a gene: 12. CDR1 and CDR2 from the germline V gene are LNHNV and YYDKDF (reference sequence). The CDR3 DNA is TGTGCCACCAGCAGAGATTCCCAGTATAGCGGGAGGAGGAATGAGCAGTTCTTC. It translates to CATSRDSQYSGRRNEQFF.

The chain joins TRBV28 to TRBJ1-6; TRBD1 might be the D (6 bases). V was trimmed by 5 bases and J by 5 bases, leaving 16 bases between them. The germline gives CDR1 MDHEN, CDR2 SYDVKM. This CDR3 is built from 16 residues. DNA of the CDR3: TGTGCCAGCAGTAGGGGGGAGGGTGAAAATAATTCACCCCTCCACTTT. Translated, it gives CASSRGEGENNSPLHF.

V gene TRBV6-4 combines with J gene TRBJ2-3; tentative D call: TRBD2 (6 bases). The CDR3 runs 14 residues. The V gene lost 4 bases and the J gene lost 2 bases, with 10 bases spanning the gap. Germline assignment: CDR1 MRHNA and CDR2 SNTAGT. CDR3 loop: CASSVSGVTDTQYF. CDR3 bases: TGTGCCAGCAGTGTTAGCGGAGTCACAGATACGCAGTATTTT.

The genes are TRBV5-4 and TRBJ2-7; 8 bases agree with TRBD1. J gave up 2 bases and V 4 bases, and 2 bases lay outside the gene matches. The CDR3 loop spans 13 amino acids. CDR1 SGHNT and CDR2 YYREEE come from the germline V gene (reference sequence). The CDR3 region is CASSRDRTYEQYF. DNA of the CDR3: TGTGCCAGCAGCCGGGACAGGACCTACGAGCAGTACTTC.

The V gene is TRBV7-3, the J gene TRBJ2-5, with D perhaps matching TRBD1 (5 bases). From germline, CDR1 is SGHTA and CDR2 FQGTGA. Trimming left V 5 bases short and J 5 bases short, with 12 bases between. This CDR3 comprises 13 residues. The CDR3, as DNA: TGTGCCAGCAGCCAAGGGGTCCTTGAGACCCAGTACTTC. Translated: CASSQGVLETQYF.

The chain employs TRBV5-4 and TRBJ2-3; 15 positions match TRBD2. Per germline, CDR1 SGHNT and CDR2 YYREEE (reference sequence). V lost 4 bases and J lost 6; bases outside the gene matches: 9. The CDR3 is 17 residues long. DNA of the CDR3: TGTGCCAGCAGCCCTGGAGGACTAGCGGGAGGGCGTGATACGCAGTATTTT. It codes for CASSPGGLAGGRDTQYF.

The chain couples TRBV5-6 to TRBJ2-2; D is ambiguous. V was clipped by 6 bases and J by 0 bases, with 18 bases between them. Germline values: CDR1 SGHDT, CDR2 YYEEEE. The CDR3 contains 17 residues. The CDR3 DNA reads TGTGCCAGCACCTCGTTTGGTTTTACAACGAACACCGGGGAGCTGTTTTTT. This encodes CASTSFGFTTNTGELFF.

This chain links TRBV7-9 with TRBJ2-7; 10 bases map to TRBD1. Germline V gives CDR1 SEHNR, CDR2 FQNEAQ (reference sequence). The CDR3 runs to 17 residues. J lost 0 bases, V lost 0 bases, and 5 bases had no gene match. The CDR3 loop is CASSLAPGTGDSYEQYF. The CDR3 DNA reads as TGTGCCAGCAGCTTAGCCCCCGGGACAGGGGACTCCTACGAGCAGTACTTC.

Points on this clone: This specimen includes other DNA sequences encoding the same CDR3. The chain joins TRBV5-1 to TRBJ2-7; unclear D gene. The CDR3 consists of 13 residues. Germline V gene data show CDR1 as SGHRS and CDR2 as YFSETQ. The V end lost 4 bases, the J end lost 3 bases, and 11 bases lay between the germline ends. The CDR3 region has the DNA TGCGCCAGCAGCCCGCCGGTAAGCTACGAGCAGTACTTC. Protein: CASSPPVSYEQYF.